One TCR beta chain is described in this entry. Its cognate antigen is unknown. The primer mix had 60 Vbeta and 13 Jbeta primers. Sequenced by immunoSEQ multiplex PCR; TCRdb stores in-frame clones only, minus some. The table has about 100,000 clones, around 85% seen once; the top ten hold 3% to 4%. This specimen comes from a study of cytomegalovirus exposure and HLA in healthy donors. The study, taken as a whole, reports: A few V segments could not be told apart, such as TRBV6-2 and TRBV6-3, and were left out. What a later analysis showed was that several of the most significant clusters appeared linked to common viral pathogens.

CDR1 and CDR2 (germline): MNHEY, SMNVEV (reference sequence). This CDR3 is built from 16 residues. Deletions cut 3 bases from V and 4 bases from J, with 17 bases between. Regarding donors, all were healthy bone marrow donors. The source of this sequence is a man younger than 40 in good health and CMV-seronegative. Sequencing was performed on PBMCs. This chain links TRBV27 with TRBJ2-3; weak D call: TRBD1 (6 bases). The CDR3: CASSFRTVKHPDTQYF. As DNA, the CDR3 is TGTGCCAGCAGTTTCAGGACAGTGAAACATCCAGATACGCAGTATTTT.